This TCR beta chain was captured by sequencing in a study of blood T cell repertoires in COVID-19. Overall study: Material from acute and convalescent COVID-19 was sourced from the United States, Italy and Spain. PBMCs, B-cell-depleted T cells, or T cells were the source of the cDNA or gDNA that made up the material.

Authors' data handling: For nucleated cells, counts were estimated from reference gene primer amplification. Method: immunoSEQ multiplex PCR; TCRdb's copy keeps in-frame clones and lacks some. V and J calls and clone size are those listed in that table; D and trimming were worked out from the DNA. This table holds tens of thousands of clones, more than 85% found once. There are 13 residues in the CDR3. V was pared by 7 bases and J by 10 bases, with 19 bases between. Germline values: CDR1 SGHTA, CDR2 FQGNSA. The receptor was isolated from a man older than 75 with active or convalescent COVID-19. The source material was peripheral blood. The chain uses TRBV7-2 and TRBJ1-2; D may be TRBD1 (6 bases). The CDR3 DNA follows: TGTGCCAGCAAACTAACAGGGTCGGCTGACTACACCTTC. Translation gives CASKLTGSADYTF.